This T cell receptor beta chain was identified in a study of blood T cells in healthy people across ages. Next came a second PCR, run for about 6 to 12 cycles, which used a sample-barcoded 5' primer along with a J-beta primer mix. TCRdb re-analysed the 5' RACE reads in MiXCR, keeping a single row per CDR3 protein. The table lists 500,000 to 700,000 distinct CDR3 sequences, approximately 30% of them singletons. Regarding this clonotype: With a much larger clone just one base away, this may be a read error.

This receptor was taken from an elderly woman in good health. Sequencing used blood.

CDR3: CAGSLGGDPGHEQYF. DNA for the CDR3: TGTGCCGGCAGCTTAGGGGGGGACCCTGGCCACGAGCAGTACTTC. The V and J genes are TRBV7-6 and TRBJ2-7; tentative D call: TRBD2 (7 bases). The CDR3 totals 15 residues. The germline V gene encodes CDR1 SGHVS and CDR2 FNYEAQ.